These T cell receptor beta chains were read from a single sample in a study of graft-versus-host responses after intestinal transplantation. Profiled with immunoSEQ multiplex PCR; TCRdb holds only in-frame clones, not every one. The sample shows about 37,000 clones, around 90% of them seen only once. The specimen was ileum tissue, collected less than 210 days after intestinal transplant. Receptor source: a human patient who received an intestinal transplant, so some T cells may come from the graft donor. CDR3s include the opening cysteine and the closing phenylalanine or tryptophan. The order of the fields is clone size, J gene, V gene, CDR3 protein. Clone size is shown for a subset of rows, as once, few, many or a class of expanded clone.

. | TRBJ2-7 | TRBV27 | CASSSGTGYEQYF
. | TRBJ2-5 | TRBV7-8 | CASSLSGLAVRETQYF
. | TRBJ1-2 | TRBV15 | CATSRAPFADHGYTF
. | TRBJ1-5 | TRBV5-5 | CASSPAPAQPQHF
. | TRBJ2-2 | TRBV2 | CASSDLIAGELFF
. | TRBJ2-3 | TRBV18 | CASSPGQGTVYLGTDTQYF
. | TRBJ2-1 | TRBV20-1 | CSADSYNEQFF
once | TRBJ2-5 | TRBV28 | CASSLGGQETQYF
. | TRBJ1-1 | TRBV9 | CASSKSHTEAFF
. | TRBJ1-2 | TRBV27 | CASSLVQGGGGYTF
. | TRBJ2-7 | TRBV5-3 | CARSLGRQQASYEQYF
. | TRBJ2-7 | TRBV5-1 | CASSLGPSRFTKYF
. | TRBJ1-1 | TRBV6-4 | CASGTGTTEAFF
. | TRBJ1-2 | TRBV28 | CASSLPDRDYGYTF
. | TRBJ2-3 | TRBV7-9 | CASSPPLAGVRDTQYF
. | TRBJ2-7 | TRBV27 | CASSLTAGPWAEQYF
. | TRBJ2-2 | TRBV7-9 | CASSSYLGGRNTGELFF
. | TRBJ2-1 | TRBV10-3 | CAISEVGEQFF
. | TRBJ2-5 | TRBV7-9 | CASSPFRGLSHQETQYF
. | TRBJ1-2 | TRBV6-1 | CASSARKGGLLYGYTF
. | TRBJ1-5 | TRBV7-9 | CASSLAAQPQHF
few | TRBJ2-5 | TRBV6-1 | CASSGPGQGARETQYF
. | TRBJ2-7 | TRBV4-1 | CASSPGLASYYEQYF
. | TRBJ1-3 | TRBV9 | CASSPEGRSSSGNTIYF
. | TRBJ2-7 | TRBV10-3 | CAISIQGGGSYEQYF
. | TRBJ2-1 | TRBV5-6 | CASSLGSASFF
. | TRBJ1-4 | TRBV5-1 | CASSLGQGAYEKLFF
. | TRBJ1-5 | TRBV27 | CASSQRSGGAGNNQPQHF
. | TRBJ2-7 | TRBV18 | CASSPPSTYEQYF
once | TRBJ1-2 | TRBV27 | CASYIWGYGYTF
. | TRBJ1-2 | TRBV28 | CASSYRGSYGYTF
once | TRBJ2-3 | TRBV4-1 | CASSQDLLPTDTQYF
. | TRBJ2-7 | TRBV27 | CASSLLTGSSYEQYF
. | TRBJ1-4 | TRBV7-2 | CASSLAPYEKLFF
. | TRBJ1-3 | TRBV7-9 | CASSSGQVSGNTIYF
. | TRBJ2-5 | TRBV7-8 | CASSFSSGRETQYF
. | TRBJ2-3 | TRBV11-2 | CASSLFLAGLTDTQYF
. | TRBJ2-2 | TRBV21-1 | CASSKEALAGGTGELFF
. | TRBJ2-7 | TRBV27 | CASSSGTIGGEQYF
. | TRBJ2-7 | TRBV7-9 | CASRLEGTYEQYF
. | TRBJ2-2 | TRBV9 | CASSAIGGELFF
. | TRBJ2-1 | TRBV18 | CASSQDYNEQFF
. | TRBJ2-1 | TRBV7-6 | CASSYSGTSSYNEQFF
. | TRBJ1-2 | TRBV28 | CASRTGEGGYTF
. | TRBJ1-3 | TRBV28 | CASRWTAQSGNTIYF
. | TRBJ2-3 | TRBV29-1 | CSAQQGSKDTQYF
. | TRBJ1-1 | TRBV28 | CASSLWGGPSEAFF
. | TRBJ1-1 | TRBV19 | CASSNRLGIPEAFF
. | TRBJ2-7 | TRBV5-1 | CASSLSTASSYEQYF
. | TRBJ1-4 | TRBV21-1 | CASSKKYRAAEEKLFF
. | TRBJ1-1 | TRBV6-5 | CASSYRGHTEAFF
. | TRBJ2-7 | TRBV15 | CATSREGRAEQYF
. | TRBJ2-1 | TRBV27 | CASSLTGTGGDNEQFF
. | TRBJ2-1 | TRBV4-1 | CASSQDQQGGYNEQFF
. | TRBJ2-7 | TRBV19 | CARTPGQGIKRTYEQYF
. | TRBJ2-4 | TRBV10-3 | CAISPGLAGRLAKNIQYF
. | TRBJ1-1 | TRBV29-1 | CSVEPAGIGYDATEAFF
. | TRBJ2-7 | TRBV18 | CASSLGQGLSYEQYF